A single T cell receptor (beta chain) is shown here with its context. Sequenced by immunoSEQ multiplex PCR; TCRdb stores in-frame clones only, minus some. The data show around 70,000 clones, with under 95% seen just once and roughly 1.5% held by the top ten. This record comes from a study of T cell changes during pregnancy in multiple sclerosis. Per the germline V gene, CDR1 is SGHNT and CDR2 is YYREEE (reference sequence). The CDR3 is 13 amino acids. Trimming took off 0 bases at V and 7 bases at J, with 8 bases between the two ends. The sample in question was peripheral blood, obtained in the third trimester of pregnancy. The TCR originated in a female donor with multiple sclerosis, enrolled in a pregnancy study. The rearrangement links TRBV5-4 to TRBJ2-1, with D tentatively TRBD2 (6 bases). CDR3 residues: CASSLEAGNEQFF. In DNA, the CDR3 is TGTGCCAGCAGCTTGGAGGCGGGAAATGAGCAGTTCTTC.